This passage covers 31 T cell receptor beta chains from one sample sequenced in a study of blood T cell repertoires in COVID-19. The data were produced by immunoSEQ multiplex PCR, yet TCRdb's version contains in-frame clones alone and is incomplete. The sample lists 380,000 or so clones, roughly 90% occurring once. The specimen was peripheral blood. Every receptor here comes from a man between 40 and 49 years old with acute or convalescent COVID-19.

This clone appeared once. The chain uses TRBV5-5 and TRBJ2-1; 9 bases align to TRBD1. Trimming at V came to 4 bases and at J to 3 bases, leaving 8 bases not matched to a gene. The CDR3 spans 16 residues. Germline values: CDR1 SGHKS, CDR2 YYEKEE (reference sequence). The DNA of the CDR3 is TGTGCCAGCAGCCCGGAGTGGACAGGGGTCTACAATGAGCAGTTCTTC. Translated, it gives CASSPEWTGVYNEQFF.

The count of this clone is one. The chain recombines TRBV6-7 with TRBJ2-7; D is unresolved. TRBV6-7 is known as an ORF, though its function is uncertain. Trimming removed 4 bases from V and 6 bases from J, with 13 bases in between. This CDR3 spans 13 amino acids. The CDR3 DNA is TGTGCCAGCAGTTTACGGTTTTTGCGCGAGCAGTACTTC. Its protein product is CASSLRFLREQYF.

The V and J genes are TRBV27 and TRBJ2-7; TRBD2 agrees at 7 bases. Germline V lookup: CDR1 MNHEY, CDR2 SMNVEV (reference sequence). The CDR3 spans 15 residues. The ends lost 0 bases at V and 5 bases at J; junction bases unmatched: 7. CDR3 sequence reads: CASSLSGTIKDEQYF. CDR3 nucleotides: TGTGCCAGCAGTTTATCCGGGACTATAAAAGACGAGCAGTACTTC.

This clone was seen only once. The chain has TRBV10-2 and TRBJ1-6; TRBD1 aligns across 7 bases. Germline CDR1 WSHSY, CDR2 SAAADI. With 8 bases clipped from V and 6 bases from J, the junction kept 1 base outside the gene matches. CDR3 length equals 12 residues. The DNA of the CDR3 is TGCGCCAGCGGGACAGTTAATTCACCCCTCCACTTT. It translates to CASGTVNSPLHF.

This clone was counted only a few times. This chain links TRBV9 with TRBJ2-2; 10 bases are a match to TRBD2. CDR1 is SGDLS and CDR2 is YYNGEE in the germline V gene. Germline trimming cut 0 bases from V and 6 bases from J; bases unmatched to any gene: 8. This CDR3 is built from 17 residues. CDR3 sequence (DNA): TGTGCCAGCAGCGTAGATAGGGTGAGCGGGAGGGCCGGGGAGCTGTTTTTT. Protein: CASSVDRVSGRAGELFF.

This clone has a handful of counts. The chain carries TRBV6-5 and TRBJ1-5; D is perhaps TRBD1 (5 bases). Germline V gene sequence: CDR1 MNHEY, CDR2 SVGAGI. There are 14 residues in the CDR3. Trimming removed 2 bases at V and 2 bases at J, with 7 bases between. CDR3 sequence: CASSYRGGNQPQHF. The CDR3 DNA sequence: TGTGCCAGCAGTTACAGGGGTGGCAATCAGCCCCAGCATTTT.

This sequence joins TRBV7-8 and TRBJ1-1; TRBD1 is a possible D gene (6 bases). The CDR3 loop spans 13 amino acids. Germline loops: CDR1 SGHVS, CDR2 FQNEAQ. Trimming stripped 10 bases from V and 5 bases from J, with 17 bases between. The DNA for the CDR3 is TGTGCCACCCGGTCAGGGGCGCGAACTGAAGCTTTCTTT. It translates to CATRSGARTEAFF.

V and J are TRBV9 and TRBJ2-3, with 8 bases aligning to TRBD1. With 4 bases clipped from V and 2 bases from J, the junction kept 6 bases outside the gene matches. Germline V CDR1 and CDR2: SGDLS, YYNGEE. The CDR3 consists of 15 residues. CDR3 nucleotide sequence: TGTGCCAGCAGCTACCGGACAGGGATCACAGATACGCAGTATTTT. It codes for CASSYRTGITDTQYF.

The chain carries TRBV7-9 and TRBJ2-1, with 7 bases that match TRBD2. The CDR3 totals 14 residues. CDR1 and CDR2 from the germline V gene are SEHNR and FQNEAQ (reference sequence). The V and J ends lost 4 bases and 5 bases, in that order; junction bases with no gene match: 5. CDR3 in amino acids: CASSSTGTNNEQFF. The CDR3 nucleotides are TGTGCCAGCAGCTCGACCGGGACTAACAATGAGCAGTTCTTC.

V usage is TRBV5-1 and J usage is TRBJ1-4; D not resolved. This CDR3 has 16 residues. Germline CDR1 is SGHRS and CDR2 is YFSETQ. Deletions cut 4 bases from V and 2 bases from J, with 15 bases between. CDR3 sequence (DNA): TGCGCCAGCAGCCAGGACGGGGAGGCGACTAATGAAAAACTGTTTTTT. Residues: CASSQDGEATNEKLFF.

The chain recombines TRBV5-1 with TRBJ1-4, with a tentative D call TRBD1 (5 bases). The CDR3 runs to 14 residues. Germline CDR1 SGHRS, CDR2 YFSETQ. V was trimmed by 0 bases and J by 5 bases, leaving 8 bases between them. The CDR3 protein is CASSLGTLNEKLFF. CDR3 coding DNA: TGCGCCAGCAGCTTGGGGACATTAAATGAAAAACTGTTTTTT.

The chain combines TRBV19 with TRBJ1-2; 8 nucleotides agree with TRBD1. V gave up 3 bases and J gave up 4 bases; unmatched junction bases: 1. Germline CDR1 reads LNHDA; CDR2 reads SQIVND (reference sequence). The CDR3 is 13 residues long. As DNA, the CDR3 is TGTGCCAGTAGTATGGACAGGGTCTATGGCTACACCTTC. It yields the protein CASSMDRVYGYTF.

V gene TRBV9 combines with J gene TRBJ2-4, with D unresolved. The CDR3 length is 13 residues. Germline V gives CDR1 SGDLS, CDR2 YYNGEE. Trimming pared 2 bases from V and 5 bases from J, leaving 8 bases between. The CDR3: CASSVSAENIQYF. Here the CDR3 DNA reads TGTGCCAGCAGCGTCAGCGCGGAAAACATTCAGTACTTC.

CDR3 residues: CASSRSGGGSSYEQYF. The CDR3 nucleotides are TGTGCCAGCAGCCGTAGCGGCGGCGGGAGCTCCTACGAGCAGTACTTC. This chain connects TRBV7-6 to TRBJ2-7, with 7 bases that match TRBD2. The V gene end was trimmed by 5 bases and the J gene end by 0 bases; junction bases not matched to a gene: 10. The CDR3 length is 16 residues. The germline V gene encodes CDR1 SGHVS and CDR2 FNYEAQ.

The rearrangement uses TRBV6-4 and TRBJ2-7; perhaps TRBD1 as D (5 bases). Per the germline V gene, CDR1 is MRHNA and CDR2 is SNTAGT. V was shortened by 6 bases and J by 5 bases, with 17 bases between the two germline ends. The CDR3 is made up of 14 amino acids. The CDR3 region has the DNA TGTGCCAGCAGGAACAGGTGGCAGGGTCACGAGCAGTACTTC. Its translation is CASRNRWQGHEQYF.

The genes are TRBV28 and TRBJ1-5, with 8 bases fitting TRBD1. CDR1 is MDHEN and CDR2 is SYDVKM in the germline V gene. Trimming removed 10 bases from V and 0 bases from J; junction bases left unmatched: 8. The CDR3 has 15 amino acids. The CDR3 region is CATEQGGNSNQPQHF. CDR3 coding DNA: TGTGCCACCGAACAGGGGGGTAATAGCAATCAGCCCCAGCATTTT.

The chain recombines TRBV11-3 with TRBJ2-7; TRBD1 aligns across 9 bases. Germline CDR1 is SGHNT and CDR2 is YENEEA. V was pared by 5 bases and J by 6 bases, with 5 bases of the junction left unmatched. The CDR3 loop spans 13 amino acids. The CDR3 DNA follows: TGTGCCAGCAGCGGGACAGGGTTAAGCGAGCAGTACTTC. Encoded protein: CASSGTGLSEQYF.

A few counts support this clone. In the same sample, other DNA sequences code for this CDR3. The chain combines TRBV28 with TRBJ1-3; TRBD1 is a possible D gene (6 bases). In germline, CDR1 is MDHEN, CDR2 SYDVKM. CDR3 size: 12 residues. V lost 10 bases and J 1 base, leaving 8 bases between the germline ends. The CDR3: CATQGSGNTIYF. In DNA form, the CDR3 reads TGTGCCACACAGGGATCTGGAAACACCATATATTTT.

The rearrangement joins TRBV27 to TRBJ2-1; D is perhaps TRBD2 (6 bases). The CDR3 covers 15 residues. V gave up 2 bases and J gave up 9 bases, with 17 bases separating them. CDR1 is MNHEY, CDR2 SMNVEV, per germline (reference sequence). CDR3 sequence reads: CASSLKIWGGGEQFF. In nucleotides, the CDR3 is TGTGCCAGCAGTTTAAAGATTTGGGGAGGCGGTGAGCAGTTCTTC.

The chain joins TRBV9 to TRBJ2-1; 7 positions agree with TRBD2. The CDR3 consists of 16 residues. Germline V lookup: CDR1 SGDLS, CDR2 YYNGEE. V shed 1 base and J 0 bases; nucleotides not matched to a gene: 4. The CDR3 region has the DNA TGTGCCAGCAGCGTATCTAGCGGAAGCTCCTACAATGAGCAGTTCTTC. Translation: CASSVSSGSSYNEQFF.

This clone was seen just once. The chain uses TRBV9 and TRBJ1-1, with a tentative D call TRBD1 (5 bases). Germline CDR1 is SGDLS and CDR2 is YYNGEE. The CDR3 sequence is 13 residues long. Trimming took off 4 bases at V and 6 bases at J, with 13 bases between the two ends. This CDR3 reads CASSTLLGAEAFF. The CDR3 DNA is TGTGCCAGCAGCACCCTCTTAGGGGCTGAAGCTTTCTTT.

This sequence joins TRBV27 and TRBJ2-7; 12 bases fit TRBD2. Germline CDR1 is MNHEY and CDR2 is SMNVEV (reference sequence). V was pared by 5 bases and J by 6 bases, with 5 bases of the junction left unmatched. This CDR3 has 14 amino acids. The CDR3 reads CASSVTSGSREQYF. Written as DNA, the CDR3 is TGTGCCAGCAGTGTGACTAGCGGGAGCCGCGAGCAGTACTTC.

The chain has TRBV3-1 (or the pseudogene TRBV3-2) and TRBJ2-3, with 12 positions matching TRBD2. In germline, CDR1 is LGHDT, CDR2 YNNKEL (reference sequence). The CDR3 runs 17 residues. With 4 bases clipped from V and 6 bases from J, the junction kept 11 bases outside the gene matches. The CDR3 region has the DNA TGTGCCAGCAGCCCGTATTCTAGCGGGGGGGCGCAGGATACGCAGTATTTT. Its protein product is CASSPYSSGGAQDTQYF.

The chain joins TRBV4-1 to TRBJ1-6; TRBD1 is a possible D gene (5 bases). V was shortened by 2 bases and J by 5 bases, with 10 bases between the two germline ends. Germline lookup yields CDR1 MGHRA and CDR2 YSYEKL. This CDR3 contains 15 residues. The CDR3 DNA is TGCGCCAGCAGCCAAACTGGACAAAATAATTCACCCCTCCACTTT. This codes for CASSQTGQNNSPLHF.

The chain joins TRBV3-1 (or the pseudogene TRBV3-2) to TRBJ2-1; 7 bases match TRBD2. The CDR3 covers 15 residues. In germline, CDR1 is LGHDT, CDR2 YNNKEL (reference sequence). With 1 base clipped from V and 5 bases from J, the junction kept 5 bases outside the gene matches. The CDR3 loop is CASSQGGLVNNEQFF. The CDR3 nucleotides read TGTGCCAGCAGCCAAGGCGGACTAGTGAACAATGAGCAGTTCTTC.

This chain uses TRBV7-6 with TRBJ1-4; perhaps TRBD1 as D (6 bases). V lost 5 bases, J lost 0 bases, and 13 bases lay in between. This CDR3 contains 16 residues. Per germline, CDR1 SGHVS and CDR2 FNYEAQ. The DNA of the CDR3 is TGTGCCAGCAGCCTTGGGACACTCACAACTAATGAAAAACTGTTTTTT. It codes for CASSLGTLTTNEKLFF.

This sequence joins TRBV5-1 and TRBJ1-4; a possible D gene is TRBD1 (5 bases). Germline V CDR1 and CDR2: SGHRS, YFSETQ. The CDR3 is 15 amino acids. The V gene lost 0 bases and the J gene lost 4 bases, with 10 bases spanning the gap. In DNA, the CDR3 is TGCGCCAGCAGCTTGGCGCAGGGCATTAATGAAAAACTGTTTTTT. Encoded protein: CASSLAQGINEKLFF.

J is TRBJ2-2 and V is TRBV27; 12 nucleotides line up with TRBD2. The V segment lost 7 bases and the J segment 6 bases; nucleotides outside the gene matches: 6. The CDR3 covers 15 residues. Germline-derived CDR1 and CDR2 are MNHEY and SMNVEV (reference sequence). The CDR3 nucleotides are TGTGCCAGCACCGCTAGCGGGGGGGCCCCCGGGGAGCTGTTTTTT. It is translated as CASTASGGAPGELFF.

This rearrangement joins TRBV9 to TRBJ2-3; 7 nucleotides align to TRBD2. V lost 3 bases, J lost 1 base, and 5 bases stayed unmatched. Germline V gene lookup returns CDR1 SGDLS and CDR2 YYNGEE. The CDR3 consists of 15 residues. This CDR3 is CASSARDYRTDTQYF. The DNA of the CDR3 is TGTGCCAGCAGCGCCCGGGACTATCGCACAGATACGCAGTATTTT.

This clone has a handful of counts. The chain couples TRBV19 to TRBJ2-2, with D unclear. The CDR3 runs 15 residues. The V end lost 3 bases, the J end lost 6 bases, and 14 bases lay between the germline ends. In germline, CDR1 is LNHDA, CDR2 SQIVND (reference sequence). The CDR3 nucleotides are TGTGCCAGTAGTATGAGGCCCAGCCCGGCCGGGGAGCTGTTTTTT. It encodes CASSMRPSPAGELFF.

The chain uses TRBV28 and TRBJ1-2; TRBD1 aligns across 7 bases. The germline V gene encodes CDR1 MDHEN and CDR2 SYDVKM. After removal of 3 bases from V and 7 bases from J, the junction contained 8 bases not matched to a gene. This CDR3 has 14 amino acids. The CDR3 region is CASSLIDRVGGYTF. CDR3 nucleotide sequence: TGTGCCAGCAGTTTGATCGACAGGGTTGGTGGCTACACCTTC.